The next 31 T cell receptor beta chains were all read from a single sample in a study of blood T cell repertoires in COVID-19. The table came from immunoSEQ multiplex PCR; TCRdb's copy has only in-frame clones and leaves some out. Among about 45,000 clones listed, under 90% were seen once. The sequenced material came from peripheral blood. These receptor sequences come from a human donor in a cohort sampled during active COVID-19.

This rearrangement joins TRBV19 to TRBJ2-7, with D tentatively TRBD1 (6 bases). The CDR3 contains 13 residues. The germline gives CDR1 LNHDA, CDR2 SQIVND (reference sequence). V lost 1 base, J lost 3 bases, and 7 bases lay in between. As DNA, the CDR3 is TGTGCCAGTAGTATAGGACAGGTCTACGAGCAGTACTTC. This codes for CASSIGQVYEQYF.

The genes are TRBV19 and TRBJ2-7, with a possible D match to TRBD2 (6 bases). Germline-derived CDR1 and CDR2 are LNHDA and SQIVND (reference sequence). V shed 3 bases and J shed 5 bases, with 14 bases lying between them. The CDR3 runs to 14 residues. The CDR3: CASSISGGSNEQYF. As DNA, the CDR3 is TGTGCCAGTAGTATCTCCGGGGGATCCAACGAGCAGTACTTC. Looking up the rest from reference TRBV19 and TRBJ2-7 gives the full variable domain: DGGITQSPKYLFRKEGQNVTLSCEQNLNHDAMYWYRQDPGQGLRLIYYSQIVNDFQKGDIAEGYSVSREKKESFPLTVTSAQKNPTAFYLCASSISGGSNEQYFGPGTRLTVT.

V is TRBV6-2 or TRBV6-3 and J is TRBJ2-7, with 9 bases matching TRBD1. The CDR3 contains 13 residues. J gave up 3 bases and V 6 bases, and 3 bases lay outside the gene matches. Per germline, CDR1 MNHEY and CDR2 SVGEGT. In DNA, the CDR3 is TGTGCCAGCAGCCGGGACAGGGACTACGAGCAGTACTTC. Protein sequence: CASSRDRDYEQYF.

This clone was seen a handful of times. This chain connects TRBV7-9 to TRBJ1-2; 9 positions agree with TRBD1. CDR3 length: 15 residues. Germline lookup yields CDR1 SEHNR and CDR2 FQNEAQ (reference sequence). The ends lost 1 base at V and 6 bases at J; junction bases unmatched: 6. The CDR3 region has the DNA TGTGCCAGCAGCTTAGTCGGACAGGGGTTTGATGGCTACACCTTC. Protein: CASSLVGQGFDGYTF.

The chain combines TRBV6-5 with TRBJ1-5; 7 bases map to TRBD1. The ends lost 0 bases at V and 13 bases at J; junction bases unmatched: 9. The V gene's germline CDR1 is MNHEY and CDR2 SVGAGI. The CDR3 runs to 14 residues. Here the CDR3 reads CASSYSGGDTIQHF. CDR3 sequence (DNA): TGTGCCAGCAGTTACTCAGGGGGCGACACGATTCAGCATTTT.

The genes are TRBV6-5 and TRBJ2-7, with TRBD1 as a possible D gene (5 bases). Germline V gene data show CDR1 as MNHEY and CDR2 as SVGAGI. There are 15 residues in the CDR3. The germline V and J ends were trimmed by 0 bases and 2 bases, with 11 bases remaining between them. The CDR3 region is CASSYSKGSAYEQYF. In DNA, the CDR3 is TGTGCCAGCAGTTACTCGAAGGGGTCGGCCTACGAGCAGTACTTC.

The J gene is TRBJ1-5, the V gene TRBV7-8; D is ambiguous. The CDR3 has 18 residues. V lost 3 bases to trimming and J lost 3 bases, with 21 bases between them. CDR1 is SGHVS and CDR2 is FQNEAQ in the germline V gene. CDR3 sequence: CASSFKALTKGLNQPQHF. The CDR3 nucleotides are TGTGCCAGCAGCTTTAAAGCTCTGACAAAAGGCCTCAATCAGCCCCAGCATTTT.

The chain has TRBV3-1 (or the pseudogene TRBV3-2) and TRBJ2-6; D might be TRBD2 (6 bases). CDR1 is LGHDT and CDR2 is YNNKEL in the germline V gene (reference sequence). V lost 4 bases and J 0 bases, leaving 13 bases between the germline ends. The CDR3 spans 17 residues. CDR3 bases: TGTGCCAGCAGCCCCGGGACTGTTCGCTCTGGGGCCAACGTCCTGACTTTC. It yields the protein CASSPGTVRSGANVLTF.

CDR3 nucleotides: TGTGCCAGCAGTTTACCGGGGGGCAATCAGCCCCAGCATTTT. This encodes CASSLPGGNQPQHF. The rearrangement links TRBV27 to TRBJ1-5; D is possibly TRBD1 (5 bases). The CDR3 runs 14 residues. V was trimmed by 2 bases and J by 2 bases, leaving 7 bases between them. Looked up from germline, CDR1 is MNHEY and CDR2 is SMNVEV (reference sequence).

The chain carries TRBV9 and TRBJ1-6; 8 positions agree with TRBD1. V was pared by 5 bases and J by 7 bases, with 8 bases of the junction left unmatched. CDR3 size: 15 residues. Germline CDR1 reads SGDLS; CDR2 reads YYNGEE. CDR3 loop: CASSQNTGGNSPLHF. The DNA for the CDR3 is TGTGCCAGCAGTCAAAACACAGGGGGGAATTCACCCCTCCACTTT.

This chain uses TRBV18 with TRBJ2-7; weak D call: TRBD1 (6 bases). This CDR3 spans 15 amino acids. In germline, CDR1 is KGHSH, CDR2 LQKENI. V shed 2 bases and J shed 0 bases, with 11 bases lying between them. The CDR3 loop is CASSPGGAPSYEQYF. Here the CDR3 DNA reads TGTGCCAGCTCACCAGGGGGCGCCCCCTCCTACGAGCAGTACTTC.

This chain uses TRBV7-2 with TRBJ1-6; possibly TRBD1 for D (5 bases). The CDR3 has 13 residues. V was pared by 5 bases and J by 9 bases, with 11 bases between. Germline V CDR1 and CDR2: SGHTA, FQGNSA. The CDR3 spells CASSLTGGSPLHF. CDR3 DNA: TGTGCCAGCAGCCTCACAGGCGGTTCACCCCTCCACTTT. Variable domain in full (rest from reference TRBV7-2 and TRBJ1-6): GAGVSQSPSNKVTEKGKDVELRCDPISGHTALYWYRQSLGQGLEFLIYFQGNSAPDKSGLPSDRFSAERTGGSVSTLTIQRTQQEDSAVYLCASSLTGGSPLHFGNGTRLTVT.

In the case of this clone: A junction boundary mismatches the germline segment, possibly from a read error. This sequence joins TRBV4-3 and TRBJ1-2, with 7 positions matching TRBD1. The CDR3 length is 13 residues. Germline V lookup: CDR1 LGHNA, CDR2 YSLEER. The CDR3 nucleotides are TGCGCCAGCAGCCAATACCATTTAGGGACAGTCGCCTTC. Its translation: CASSQYHLGTVAF.

The V and J genes are TRBV2 and TRBJ2-3; 11 bases fit TRBD2. CDR3 size: 19 residues. The V gene end was trimmed by 1 base and the J gene end by 0 bases; junction bases not matched to a gene: 9. Germline values: CDR1 SNHLY, CDR2 FYNNEI. CDR3 sequence reads: CASSEVPSGGLASTDTQYF. DNA for the CDR3: TGTGCCAGCAGTGAAGTTCCTAGCGGGGGGTTAGCTAGCACAGATACGCAGTATTTT. The full variable domain, rest sourced from reference TRBV2 and TRBJ2-3, is EPEVTQTPSHQVTQMGQEVILRCVPISNHLYFYWYRQILGQKVEFLVSFYNNEISEKSEIFDDQFSVERPDGSNFTLKIRSTKLEDSAMYFCASSEVPSGGLASTDTQYFGPGTRLTVL.

The chain is built from TRBV28 and TRBJ1-5, with a tentative D call TRBD1 (6 bases). V gave up 9 bases and J gave up 2 bases, with 17 bases separating them. This CDR3 region has 15 residues. Germline loops: CDR1 MDHEN, CDR2 SYDVKM. The CDR3: CASTDQGRGNQPQHF. As DNA, the CDR3 is TGTGCCAGTACCGATCAGGGGAGAGGCAATCAGCCCCAGCATTTT.

The J gene is TRBJ1-4, the V gene TRBV9; D is perhaps TRBD1 (6 bases). The germline V gene encodes CDR1 SGDLS and CDR2 YYNGEE. V lost 0 bases and J 7 bases, leaving 13 bases between the germline ends. This CDR3 has 15 amino acids. Here the CDR3 DNA reads TGTGCCAGCAGCGTAGGGGACACCGGGGTTGAAAAACTGTTTTTT. Protein product: CASSVGDTGVEKLFF. Full variable domain (rest looked up from reference TRBV9 and TRBJ1-4): DSGVTQTPKHLITATGQRVTLRCSPRSGDLSVYWYQQSLDQGLQFLIQYYNGEERAKGNILERFSAQQFPDLHSELNLSSLELGDSALYFCASSVGDTGVEKLFFGSGTQLSVL.

This chain uses TRBV9 with TRBJ1-6; D uncertain. The V gene lost 3 bases and the J gene lost 7 bases, with 11 bases spanning the gap. CDR1 and CDR2 from the germline V gene are SGDLS and YYNGEE. The CDR3 consists of 14 residues. The CDR3 coding sequence is TGTGCCAGCAGCGACGGAGGGCGGAATTCACCCCTCCACTTT. It is translated as CASSDGGRNSPLHF.

This sequence joins TRBV10-3 and TRBJ1-2; TRBD1 aligns across 8 bases. V was clipped by 6 bases and J by 4 bases; unmatched bases: 7. This CDR3 contains 14 residues. In germline, CDR1 is ENHRY, CDR2 SYGVKD. Here the CDR3 DNA reads TGTGCCATCAGCTCGGACAGGGTAGGCTATGGCTACACCTTC. Translating gives CAISSDRVGYGYTF.

V usage is TRBV29-1 and J usage is TRBJ1-4; 10 bases align to TRBD1. Trimming cost V 4 bases and J 3 bases; bases outside gene matches: 5. Germline CDR1 and CDR2: SQVTM and ANQGSEA. This CDR3 spans 15 amino acids. The CDR3, as DNA: TGCAGCGTTGGGGACAGGGGTTTTGCTAATGAAAAACTGTTTTTT. Residues: CSVGDRGFANEKLFF.

V and J are TRBV11-2 and TRBJ1-2, with 7 bases aligning to TRBD1. The CDR3 contains 16 residues. Trimming cost V 3 bases and J 6 bases; bases outside gene matches: 13. Germline assignment: CDR1 SGHAT and CDR2 FQNNGV. Here the CDR3 reads CASSLRADRTGDGYTF. CDR3 in DNA: TGTGCCAGCAGCTTGCGCGCGGACCGGACAGGAGATGGCTACACCTTC.

The V gene is TRBV6-6, the J gene TRBJ1-1; TRBD1 agrees at 9 bases. The V gene end was trimmed by 2 bases and the J gene end by 5 bases; junction bases not matched to a gene: 9. This CDR3 contains 16 residues. Germline lookup yields CDR1 MNHNY and CDR2 SVGAGI (reference sequence). The CDR3 sequence is CASSYRQGDFWTEAFF. The CDR3 nucleotides read TGTGCCAGCAGTTACCGACAGGGGGATTTTTGGACTGAAGCTTTCTTT.

The rearrangement links TRBV2 to TRBJ2-1; 9 bases line up with TRBD2. The CDR3 spans 17 residues. The germline gives CDR1 SNHLY, CDR2 FYNNEI. V lost 8 bases to trimming and J lost 1 base; unmatched junction nucleotides: 12. The CDR3 sequence: CASSTSGLGGSYNEQFF. The CDR3 DNA reads as TGTGCCAGCTCTACTAGCGGGCTCGGGGGATCCTACAATGAGCAGTTCTTC.

Worth noting for this clone: The junction and the germline gene differ at one end; a read error may be behind it. The V call is TRBV4-3, the J call TRBJ2-7; possible D gene TRBD2, 7 bases. The germline V gene encodes CDR1 LGHNA and CDR2 YSLEER. The CDR3 is 13 amino acids. In DNA form, the CDR3 reads TGCGCCAGCAGCCAAGAGGGGGGGCGCGAGCAGTGCTTC. This codes for CASSQEGGREQCF.

This sequence joins TRBV15 and TRBJ1-2; 10 bases are a match to TRBD1. With V trimmed by 0 bases and J by 6 bases, 16 bases remained unmatched. Germline values: CDR1 LNHNV, CDR2 YYDKDF (reference sequence). The length of the CDR3 is 19 residues. CDR3 loop: CATSRDPGTGVYSGDGYTF. The DNA of the CDR3 is TGTGCCACCAGCAGAGACCCCGGGACAGGGGTGTATTCGGGGGATGGCTACACCTTC. The complete variable domain, with remaining parts taken from reference TRBV15 and TRBJ1-2, reads DAMVIQNPRYQVTQFGKPVTLSCSQTLNHNVMYWYQQKSSQAPKLLFHYYDKDFNNEADTPDNFQSRRPNTSFCFLDIRSPGLGDTAMYLCATSRDPGTGVYSGDGYTFGSGTRLTVV.

The V call is TRBV6-6, the J call TRBJ1-4; D remains unclear. Germline assignment: CDR1 MNHNY and CDR2 SVGAGI (reference sequence). This CDR3 is 13 amino acids long. The V and J ends lost 7 bases and 8 bases respectively, with 14 bases between them. CDR3 bases: TGTGCCAGCATAGGCGCGGCCTGGGAAAAACTGTTTTTT. It specifies CASIGAAWEKLFF.

The chain employs TRBV7-2 and TRBJ2-3; no clear D. Germline V gives CDR1 SGHTA, CDR2 FQGNSA. The V and J ends lost 5 bases and 7 bases respectively, with 10 bases between them. The CDR3 has 12 residues. In DNA, the CDR3 is TGTGCCAGCAGCACAGAGCCCAATACGCAGTATTTT. It specifies CASSTEPNTQYF.

The rearrangement joins TRBV5-1 to TRBJ1-5; unclear D gene. V gave up 0 bases and J gave up 7 bases, with 11 bases separating them. CDR3 length: 14 amino acids. CDR1 and CDR2 from the germline V gene are SGHRS and YFSETQ. The CDR3 here is CASSLEGGIQPQHF. In DNA form, the CDR3 reads TGCGCCAGCAGCTTGGAAGGAGGTATACAGCCCCAGCATTTT.

The chain joins TRBV6-2 or TRBV6-3 to TRBJ1-2, with 8 positions matching TRBD1. After removal of 6 bases from V and 8 bases from J, the junction contained 11 bases not matched to a gene. The CDR3 spans 14 residues. Germline V CDR1 and CDR2: MNHEY, SVGEGT. The CDR3 region is CASSPDRGPGGYTF. CDR3 coding DNA: TGTGCCAGCAGCCCAGACAGGGGACCTGGCGGCTACACCTTC.

The rearrangement uses TRBV6-2 or TRBV6-3 and TRBJ1-5; TRBD1 matches at 7 bases. Germline loops: CDR1 MNHEY, CDR2 SVGEGT. V lost 0 bases to trimming and J lost 9 bases; unmatched junction nucleotides: 17. The CDR3 sequence is 18 residues long. The CDR3 DNA is TGTGCCAGCAGTTACTCGATAATTTATGGGGACAGCCAGAGGCCCCAGCATTTT. It codes for CASSYSIIYGDSQRPQHF.

The V call is TRBV5-1, the J call TRBJ1-2, with 7 bases identical to TRBD1. Germline CDR1 and CDR2: SGHRS and YFSETQ. The V segment lost 2 bases and the J segment 6 bases; nucleotides outside the gene matches: 4. The CDR3 spans 13 residues. CDR3 sequence reads: CASSLRGTDGYTF. Written as DNA, the CDR3 is TGCGCCAGCAGCTTAAGGGGGACAGATGGCTACACCTTC.

V is TRBV14 and J is TRBJ2-7, with a tentative D call TRBD1 (6 bases). Trimming removed 6 bases from V and 6 bases from J, with 18 bases in between. Germline V gene sequence: CDR1 SGHDN, CDR2 FVKESK. The CDR3 extends over 14 amino acids. The CDR3 coding sequence is TGTGCCAGCAGACGAGGCGAGGGGGTTCGCGAGCAGTACTTC. It specifies CASRRGEGVREQYF.